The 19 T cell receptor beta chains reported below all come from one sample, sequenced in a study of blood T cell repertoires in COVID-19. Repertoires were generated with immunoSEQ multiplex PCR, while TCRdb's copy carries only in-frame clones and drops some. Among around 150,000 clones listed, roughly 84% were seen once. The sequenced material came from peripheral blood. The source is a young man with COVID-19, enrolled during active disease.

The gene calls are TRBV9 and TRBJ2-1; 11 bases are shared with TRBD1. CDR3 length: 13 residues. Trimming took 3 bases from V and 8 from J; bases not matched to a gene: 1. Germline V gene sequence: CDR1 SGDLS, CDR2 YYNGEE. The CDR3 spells CASSEGQGDEQFF. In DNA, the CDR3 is TGTGCCAGCAGCGAGGGACAGGGGGATGAGCAGTTCTTC. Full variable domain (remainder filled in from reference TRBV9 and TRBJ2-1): DSGVTQTPKHLITATGQRVTLRCSPRSGDLSVYWYQQSLDQGLQFLIQYYNGEERAKGNILERFSAQQFPDLHSELNLSSLELGDSALYFCASSEGQGDEQFFGPGTRLTVL.

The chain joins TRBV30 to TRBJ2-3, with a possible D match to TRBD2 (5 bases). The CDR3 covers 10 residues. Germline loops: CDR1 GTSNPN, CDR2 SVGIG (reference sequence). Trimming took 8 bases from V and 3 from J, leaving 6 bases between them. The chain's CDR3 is CARGTDTQYF. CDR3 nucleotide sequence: TGTGCCCGCGGGACAGATACGCAGTATTTT.

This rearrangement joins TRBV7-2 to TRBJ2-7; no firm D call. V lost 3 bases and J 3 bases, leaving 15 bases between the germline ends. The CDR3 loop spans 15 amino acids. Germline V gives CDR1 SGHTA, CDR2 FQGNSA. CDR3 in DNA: TGTGCCAGCAGCTTGGCCGGAACTTCGGGCTACGAGCAGTACTTC. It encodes CASSLAGTSGYEQYF. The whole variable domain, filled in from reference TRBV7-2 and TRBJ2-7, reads GAGVSQSPSNKVTEKGKDVELRCDPISGHTALYWYRQSLGQGLEFLIYFQGNSAPDKSGLPSDRFSAERTGGSVSTLTIQRTQQEDSAVYLCASSLAGTSGYEQYFGPGTRLTVT.

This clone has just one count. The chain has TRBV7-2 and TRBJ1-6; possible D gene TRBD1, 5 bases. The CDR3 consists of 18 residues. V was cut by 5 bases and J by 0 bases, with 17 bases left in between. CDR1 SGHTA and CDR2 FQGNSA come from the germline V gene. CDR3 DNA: TGTGCCAGCAGCACGGGACTACGCTATAGCTCCTATAATTCACCCCTCCACTTT. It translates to CASSTGLRYSSYNSPLHF.

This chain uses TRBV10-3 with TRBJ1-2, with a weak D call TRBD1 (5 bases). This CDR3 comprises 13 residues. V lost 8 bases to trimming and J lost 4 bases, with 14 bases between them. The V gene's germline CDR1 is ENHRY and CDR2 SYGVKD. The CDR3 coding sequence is TGTGCCATCGGGCAGGGTATAGGCTATGGCTACACCTTC. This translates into CAIGQGIGYGYTF.

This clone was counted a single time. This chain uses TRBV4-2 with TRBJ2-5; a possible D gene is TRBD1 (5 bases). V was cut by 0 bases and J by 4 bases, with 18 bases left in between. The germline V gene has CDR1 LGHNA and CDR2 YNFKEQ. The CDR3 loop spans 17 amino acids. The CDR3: CASSQDHSGWLGETQYF. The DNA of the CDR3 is TGTGCCAGCAGCCAAGACCACTCAGGGTGGCTCGGAGAGACCCAGTACTTC.

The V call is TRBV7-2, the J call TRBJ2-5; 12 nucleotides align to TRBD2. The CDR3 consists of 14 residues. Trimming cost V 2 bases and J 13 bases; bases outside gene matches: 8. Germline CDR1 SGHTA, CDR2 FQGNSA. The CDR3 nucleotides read TGTGCCAGCAGCTTATCTAGCGGGAGGGCCGGGGGGTACTTC. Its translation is CASSLSSGRAGGYF.

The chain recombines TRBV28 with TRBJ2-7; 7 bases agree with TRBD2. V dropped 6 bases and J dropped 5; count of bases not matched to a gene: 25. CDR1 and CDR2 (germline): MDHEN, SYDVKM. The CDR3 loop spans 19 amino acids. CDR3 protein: CASSPGRGVVGDAWDEQYF. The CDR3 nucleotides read TGTGCCAGCAGCCCGGGCCGGGGGGTGGTGGGGGACGCTTGGGACGAGCAGTACTTC.

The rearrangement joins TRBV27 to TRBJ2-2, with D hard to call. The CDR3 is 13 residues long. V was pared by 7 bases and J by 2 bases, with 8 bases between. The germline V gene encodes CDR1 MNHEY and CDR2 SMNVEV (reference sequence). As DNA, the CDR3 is TGTGCCAGCATGGCAAGAAACACCGGGGAGCTGTTTTTT. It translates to CASMARNTGELFF.

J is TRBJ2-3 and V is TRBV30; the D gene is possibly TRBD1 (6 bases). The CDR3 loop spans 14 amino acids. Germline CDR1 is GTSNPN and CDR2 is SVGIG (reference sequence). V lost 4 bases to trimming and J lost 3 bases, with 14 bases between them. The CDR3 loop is CAWTQGFATDTQYF. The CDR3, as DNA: TGTGCCTGGACACAGGGTTTCGCTACAGATACGCAGTATTTT.

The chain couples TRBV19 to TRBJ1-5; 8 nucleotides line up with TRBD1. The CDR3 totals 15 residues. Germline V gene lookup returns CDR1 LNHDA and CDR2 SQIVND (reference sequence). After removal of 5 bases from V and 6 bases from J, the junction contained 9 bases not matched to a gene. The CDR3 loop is CASSALDRGGQPQHF. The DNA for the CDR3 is TGTGCCAGTAGTGCTCTCGACAGGGGTGGTCAGCCCCAGCATTTT.

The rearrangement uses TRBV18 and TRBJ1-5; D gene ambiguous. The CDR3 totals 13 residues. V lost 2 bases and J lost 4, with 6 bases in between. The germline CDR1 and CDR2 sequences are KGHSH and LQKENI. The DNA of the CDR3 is TGTGCCAGCTCACCAGGAGGTAATCAGCCCCAGCATTTT. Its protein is CASSPGGNQPQHF.

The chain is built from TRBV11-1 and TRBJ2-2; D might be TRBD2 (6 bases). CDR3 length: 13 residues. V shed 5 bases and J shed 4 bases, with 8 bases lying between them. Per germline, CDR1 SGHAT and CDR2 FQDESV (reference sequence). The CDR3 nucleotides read TGTGCCAGCAGCCGGGAGAGCACCGGGGAGCTGTTTTTT. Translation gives CASSRESTGELFF.

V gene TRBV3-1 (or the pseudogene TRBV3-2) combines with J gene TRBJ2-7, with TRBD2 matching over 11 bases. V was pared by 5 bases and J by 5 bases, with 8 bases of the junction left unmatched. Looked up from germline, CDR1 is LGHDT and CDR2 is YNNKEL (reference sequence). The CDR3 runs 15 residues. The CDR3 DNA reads TGTGCCAGCAGCACCCTCGGGACTAGCGGCAACGAGCAGTACTTC. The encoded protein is CASSTLGTSGNEQYF.

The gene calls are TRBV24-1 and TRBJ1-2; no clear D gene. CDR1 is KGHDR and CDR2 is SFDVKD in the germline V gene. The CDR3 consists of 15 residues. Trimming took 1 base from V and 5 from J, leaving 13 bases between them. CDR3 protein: CATSDLPTGRYGYTF. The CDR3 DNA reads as TGTGCCACCAGTGATTTACCGACGGGGAGGTATGGCTACACCTTC.

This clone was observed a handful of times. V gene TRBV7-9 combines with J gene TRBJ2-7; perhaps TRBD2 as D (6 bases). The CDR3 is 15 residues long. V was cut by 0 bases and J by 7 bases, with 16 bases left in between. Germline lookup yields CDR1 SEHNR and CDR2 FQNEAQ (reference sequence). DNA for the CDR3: TGTGCCAGCAGCTTAGCTCTGGCGGGGTCCGGGGAGCAGTACTTC. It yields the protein CASSLALAGSGEQYF.

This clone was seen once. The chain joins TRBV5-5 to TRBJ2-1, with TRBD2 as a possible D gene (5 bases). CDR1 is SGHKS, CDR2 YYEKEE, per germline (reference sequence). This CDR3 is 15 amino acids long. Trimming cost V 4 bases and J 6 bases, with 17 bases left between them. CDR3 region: CASSTLRLAANEQFF. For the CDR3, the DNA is TGTGCCAGCAGCACCCTTCGGCTAGCAGCCAATGAGCAGTTCTTC.

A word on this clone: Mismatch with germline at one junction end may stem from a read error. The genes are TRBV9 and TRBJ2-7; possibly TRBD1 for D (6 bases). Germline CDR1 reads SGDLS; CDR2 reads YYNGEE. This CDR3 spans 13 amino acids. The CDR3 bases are TGTGCCAGCAGCGGGGGACATTCCTCCGAGCAGTACTTC. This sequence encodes CASSGGHSSEQYF.

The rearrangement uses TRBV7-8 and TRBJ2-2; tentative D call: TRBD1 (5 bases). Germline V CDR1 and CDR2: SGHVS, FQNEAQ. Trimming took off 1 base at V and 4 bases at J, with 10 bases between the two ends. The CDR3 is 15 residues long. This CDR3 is CASSLEGVGTGELFF. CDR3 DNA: TGTGCCAGCAGCTTAGAAGGGGTCGGCACCGGGGAGCTGTTTTTT.